These T cell receptor beta chains were read from a single sample in a study of cytotoxic CD8 clonotypes in ibrutinib-treated CLL. The table came from immunoSEQ multiplex PCR; TCRdb's copy has only in-frame clones and leaves some out. The sample yields fewer than 400,000 clones, under 70% seen once. The sequenced sample was PBMCs, obtained after 36 months of ibrutinib treatment. Every receptor here comes from a human donor with chronic lymphocytic leukemia. The CDR3 runs from the conserved cysteine through the conserved F or W. Each record gives: CDR3 length, J gene, V gene, D gene, clone size, CDR3 DNA, CDR3 protein. A D gene is named only where the DNA matches it firmly. For some rows the clone size is stated as once, few or many, or as a class when expanded; others skip it.

14	TRBJ2-1	TRBV10-2	TRBD2	NA	TGCGCCAGCAGGACTAGCGGGACTGAGAATGAGCAGTTCTTC	CASRTSGTENEQFF
12	TRBJ1-2	TRBV25-1	NA	NA	TGTGCCAGCAGTGAGGGTGCCTATGGCTACACCTTC	CASSEGAYGYTF
13	TRBJ2-7	TRBV7-8	NA	NA	TGTGCCAGCAGCTTGGGTAGCACCTACGAGCAGTACTTC	CASSLGSTYEQYF
15	TRBJ2-1	TRBV11-2	NA	once	TGTGCCAGCAGCTTAGATCGCTCCCCCATCAATGAGCAGTTCTTC	CASSLDRSPINEQFF
14	TRBJ1-1	TRBV5-1	TRBD1	few	TGCGCCAGCAGCTTGGGAGGGACAGACCGACAAGCTTTCTTT	CASSLGGTDRQAFF
14	TRBJ2-7	TRBV5-1	NA	NA	TGCGCCAGCAGCTTGGCCCCATCCTCCTACGAGCAGTACTTC	CASSLAPSSYEQYF
15	TRBJ2-7	TRBV15	TRBD1	NA	TGTGCCACCAGCAGAGCGCCACCGGGACAGCCCGAGCAGTACTTC	CATSRAPPGQPEQYF
10	TRBJ1-1	TRBV12-5	NA	NA	TGTGCTAGTGGTGGGGCTGAAGCTTTCTTT	CASGGAEAFF
15	TRBJ1-5	TRBV4-2	NA	few	TGTGCCAGCAGCCCAAGTGACGGTTCCAATCAGCCCCAGCATTTT	CASSPSDGSNQPQHF
14	TRBJ1-1	TRBV4-1	NA	NA	TGCGCCAGCAGCCAAGGTCCCCCGGGAACTGAAGCTTTCTTT	CASSQGPPGTEAFF
15	TRBJ2-1	TRBV9	NA	NA	TGTGCCAGCAGCGTAGGAGGGGGGGCACTCAATGAGCAGTTCTTC	CASSVGGGALNEQFF
14	TRBJ1-5	TRBV19	NA	NA	TGTGCCAGTAGTATGGGCGGCAGGCAACAGCCCCAGCATTTT	CASSMGGRQQPQHF
12	TRBJ2-7	TRBV5-8	NA	NA	TGTGCCAGCAGCCAACACGCCTACGAGCAGTACTTC	CASSQHAYEQYF
15	TRBJ2-7	TRBV4-2	TRBD1	NA	TGTGCCAGCAGCCAAGATTTCGGACAGGGGTACGAGCAGTACTTC	CASSQDFGQGYEQYF
17	TRBJ1-2	TRBV14	TRBD1	NA	TGTGCCAGCAGCCAACGCAAGTATCAGGGGGGGCACTATGGCTACACCTTC	CASSQRKYQGGHYGYTF
14	TRBJ1-2	TRBV7-9	NA	NA	TGTGCCAGCAGCTCTATGGGTCGTCTCTATGGCTACACCTTC	CASSSMGRLYGYTF
13	TRBJ1-2	TRBV18	NA	NA	TGTGCCAGCTCACCAGACAGGTTCGATGGCTACACCTTC	CASSPDRFDGYTF
13	TRBJ2-3	TRBV5-4	NA	NA	TGTGCCAGCAGGTTCGGAATCACAGATACGCAGTATTTT	CASRFGITDTQYF
13	TRBJ2-7	TRBV27	NA	NA	TGTGCCAGCAGTTTCTACCCGCCTCGGACGTTTTTCTTC	CASSFYPPRTFFF
13	TRBJ2-1	TRBV13	NA	NA	TGTGCCAGCAGCGACTCCCTCCGGAATGAGCAGTTCTTC	CASSDSLRNEQFF
13	TRBJ2-7	TRBV7-6	NA	NA	TGTGCCAGCAGCTTACTAGAAACCTACGAGCAGTACTTC	CASSLLETYEQYF
14	TRBJ2-1	TRBV9	NA	NA	TGTGCCAGCAGCGTAAGGGACATTTCCAATGAGCAGTTCTTC	CASSVRDISNEQFF
14	TRBJ1-4	TRBV5-6	TRBD1	NA	TGTGCCAGCAGCTTGGCAGGGGGCCCTGAAAAACTGTTTTTT	CASSLAGGPEKLFF
14	TRBJ2-1	TRBV2	TRBD1	NA	TGTGCCAGCGGATGGGACAGGGGTTACAATGAGCAGTTCTTC	CASGWDRGYNEQFF
13	TRBJ2-2	TRBV25-1	NA	few	TGTGCCAGCAGACACCCGAACACCGGGGAGCTGTTTTTT	CASRHPNTGELFF
16	TRBJ1-2	TRBV7-2	NA	NA	TGTGCCAGCAGCCCAAGGGCCAGGGGTGTTTTCTATGGCTACACCTTC	CASSPRARGVFYGYTF
13	TRBJ2-7	TRBV7-9	NA	once	TGTGCCAGCAGCTTAGGTTGGGGCGAGGAGCAGTACTTC	CASSLGWGEEQYF
15	TRBJ2-7	TRBV28	NA	NA	TGTGCCAGCACCTTACAGGGTGGGGACTCCTACGAGCAGTACTTC	CASTLQGGDSYEQYF
14	TRBJ2-2	TRBV7-3	NA	NA	TGTGCCAGCAGCTTAAGCGGTAACACCGGGGAGCTGTTTTTT	CASSLSGNTGELFF
16	TRBJ2-3	TRBV10-2	TRBD1	NA	TGCGCCAGCTCAGTGTACGGACAGGGGCGCACAGATACGCAGTATTTT	CASSVYGQGRTDTQYF
14	TRBJ2-5	TRBV13	TRBD1	NA	TGTGCCAGCAGCTCTACAGGGGTTCGAGAGACCCAGTACTTC	CASSSTGVRETQYF
16	TRBJ1-2	TRBV6-5	NA	NA	TGTGCCAGCAGTTACTCGGGGACCTCGAGGCGGTATGGCTACACCTTC	CASSYSGTSRRYGYTF
15	TRBJ2-7	TRBV7-3	TRBD2	NA	TGTGCCAGCAGCTTAGAACTAGCGGGGTCCTACGAGCAGTACTTC	CASSLELAGSYEQYF
15	TRBJ2-5	TRBV2	TRBD1	NA	TGTGCCAGCAGTGTAAGGCAGGGGGCGGGGGAGACCCAGTACTTC	CASSVRQGAGETQYF
16	TRBJ2-1	TRBV7-2	NA	NA	TGTGCCAGCAGCCCCACAGCGGTGGGATCCTACAATGAGCAGTTCTTC	CASSPTAVGSYNEQFF
16	TRBJ2-3	TRBV5-1	TRBD1	NA	TGCGCCAGCAGCTCCGGGACAGGGGTTCACACAGATACGCAGTATTTT	CASSSGTGVHTDTQYF
15	TRBJ1-4	TRBV7-2	TRBD1	NA	TGTGCCAGCAGCTTAGGGACAGGGATAAGTGAAAAACTGTTTTTT	CASSLGTGISEKLFF
15	TRBJ2-2	TRBV29-1	NA	NA	TGCAGCGTTTCCCTGGGGAGCCCGAAGACCGGGGAGCTGTTTTTT	CSVSLGSPKTGELFF
19	TRBJ1-1	TRBV9	TRBD1	NA	TGTGCCAGCAGCGTAAGGGGCGGTTCTTGGACAGGTACTAACACTGAAGCTTTCTTT	CASSVRGGSWTGTNTEAFF
13	TRBJ1-2	TRBV29-1	NA	once	TGCAGCGTTGTCCCTACAGCGGCCTATGGCTACACCTTC	CSVVPTAAYGYTF
14	TRBJ1-2	TRBV6-1	NA	few	TGTGCCAGCACAGTGGTAACAGGCCCCTATGGCTACACCTTC	CASTVVTGPYGYTF
15	TRBJ2-3	TRBV4-2	TRBD2	NA	TGTGCCAGCAGCGCTAGCGGGGGGTACACAGATACGCAGTATTTT	CASSASGGYTDTQYF
18	TRBJ2-1	TRBV9	TRBD2	once	TGTGCCAGCACCTTACGCCCGGGACTAGCGGGGGGGTTGGATGAGCAGTTCTTC	CASTLRPGLAGGLDEQFF
16	TRBJ2-7	TRBV5-1	TRBD1	NA	TGCGCCAGCAGCTTGTCCCAGGGGGCCATCTCCTACGAGCAGTACTTC	CASSLSQGAISYEQYF
17	TRBJ1-5	TRBV21-1	NA	NA	TGTGCCAGCAGCTGGGGTCCAGCGTTGAGGAGCAATCAGCCCCAGCATTTT	CASSWGPALRSNQPQHF
15	TRBJ2-2	TRBV6-5	TRBD2	NA	TGTGCCAGCAGTCCTAGCGGGAGCCTAACCGGGGAGCTGTTTTTT	CASSPSGSLTGELFF
13	TRBJ2-5	TRBV29-1	NA	NA	TGCAGCGTTGATTATGGACTACTAGAGACCCAGTACTTC	CSVDYGLLETQYF
14	TRBJ2-1	TRBV19	TRBD1	once	TGTGCCAGTAGTATATTCGGGACAGGGAATGAGCAGTTCTTC	CASSIFGTGNEQFF
16	TRBJ2-2	TRBV4-3	TRBD2	NA	TGCGCCAGCAGGTCAAGCCCTAGCGGGAACACCGGGGAGCTGTTTTTT	CASRSSPSGNTGELFF
17	TRBJ2-5	TRBV4-1	NA	NA	TGCGCCAGCAGCCCCTTAGGACTCTCCCTAGATGTAGAGACCCAGTACTTC	CASSPLGLSLDVETQYF
15	TRBJ2-1	TRBV7-3	TRBD2	few	TGTGCCAGCAGCCCCCAACTAGCGGGAGGAGGAGAGCAGTTCTTC	CASSPQLAGGGEQFF
15	TRBJ1-1	TRBV2	TRBD1	few	TGTGCCAGCAGTGGGATGGACAGGGACCCCACTGAAGCTTTCTTT	CASSGMDRDPTEAFF
12	TRBJ1-1	TRBV2	NA	once	TGTGCCAGCAGTAAACCAGCCCTTGAAGCTTTCTTT	CASSKPALEAFF
15	TRBJ2-5	TRBV28	NA	NA	TGTGCCAGCAAGGCCGCAGGGACGAGGGAAGAGACCCAGTACTTC	CASKAAGTREETQYF
16	TRBJ2-3	TRBV5-1	NA	NA	TGCGCCAGCAGCTTATCCGACTCTAAAATCGGAGATACGCAGTATTTT	CASSLSDSKIGDTQYF
14	TRBJ2-7	TRBV7-9	TRBD2	many	TGTGCCAGCAGCTTAGGACTAGCGGGAGACGAGCAGTACTTC	CASSLGLAGDEQYF
15	TRBJ2-1	TRBV11-2	NA	NA	TGTGCCAGCAGCTTCGGGGCGGGGCCCTACAATGAGCAGTTCTTC	CASSFGAGPYNEQFF
17	TRBJ2-7	TRBV23-1	TRBD1	NA	TGCGCCAGCAGTCAAAAGGGCCACAGGGGGCCGACCTACGAGCAGTACTTC	CASSQKGHRGPTYEQYF
14	TRBJ2-5	TRBV13	NA	few	TGTGCCAGCAGCTTCACACAGGGATGGGAGACCCAGTACTTC	CASSFTQGWETQYF